This T cell receptor beta chain came from a study of human T cells and chemical hapten exposure. This clonotype appeared a few times. Trimming left V 0 bases short and J 6 bases short, with 2 bases between. The CDR3 length is 12 residues. CDR1 and CDR2 from the germline V gene are MGHRA and YSYEKL. The time point was: patch test 2, 6 weeks after DPC sensitization. Regarding treatment: therapeutic diphenylcyclopropenone sensitization with weekly scalp DPC. In TCRdb, the RACE reads were re-called with MiXCR into one record per CDR3 protein. The data contain approximately 68,000 distinct CDR3 sequences, over 6.5% of them singletons.

This TCR derives from a woman in her 50s with alopecia areata. Some clones in this sample may be carry-over from other donors' samples. This rearrangement joins TRBV4-1 to TRBJ2-2; D unclear. This material consisted of whole blood, taken in connection with sensitization to the hapten diphenylcyclopropenone (DPC). The CDR3 region is CASSQEAGELFF. CDR3 sequence (DNA): TGCGCCAGCAGCCAAGAGGCCGGGGAGCTGTTTTTT.